These 14 T cell receptor beta chains were sequenced from one sample in a study of CD8 T cells in Susac syndrome. It was with random hexamers that 0.5 to 1 ug RNA was reverse transcribed. MiXCR, run by TCRdb on the immunoSEQ multiplex PCR reads, gives a single entry per CDR3 protein. Here the sample spans under 200,000 distinct CDR3 sequences, 91% being singletons. Sequencing was performed on CD4+ T cells from PBMCs. The receptors here all came from a human donor with Susac syndrome.

The chain recombines TRBV7-9 with TRBJ2-1; D might be TRBD1 or TRBD2, each matching 5 bases. This CDR3 comprises 17 residues. Germline loops: CDR1 SEHNR, CDR2 FQNEAQ (reference sequence). Trimming cost V 1 base and J 10 bases, with 23 bases left between them. The CDR3 DNA is TGTGCCAGCAGCTTAGGAGTCCCAGGGCCTAGCCCCAAAGAGCAGTTCTTC. This sequence encodes CASSLGVPGPSPKEQFF.

This clonotype was detected only once. This rearrangement joins TRBV5-4 to TRBJ2-7, with 7 bases aligning to TRBD2. The V segment lost 4 bases and the J segment 2 bases; nucleotides outside the gene matches: 6. In germline, CDR1 is SGHNT, CDR2 YYREEE (reference sequence). The CDR3 runs 14 residues. The CDR3 is CASSPGGGAYEQYF. CDR3 nucleotide sequence: TGTGCCAGCAGCCCCGGGGGAGGGGCCTACGAGCAGTACTTC.

This clonotype appeared once. The chain carries TRBV4-1 and TRBJ1-2, with TRBD1 as a possible D gene (6 bases). The V end lost 6 bases, the J end lost 4 bases, and 18 bases lay between the germline ends. The CDR3 length is 15 residues. Germline V gives CDR1 MGHRA, CDR2 YSYEKL. The CDR3, as DNA: TGCGCCAGCAGAGCCTACAGGGAAGATCGCTATGGCTACACCTTC. Its translation: CASRAYREDRYGYTF.

This chain connects TRBV19 to TRBJ2-3; D may match TRBD1 or TRBD2 (5 bases each). This CDR3 spans 15 amino acids. Between the trimmed V and J ends, which lost 5 bases and 2 bases, there was a span of 14 bases. Germline CDR1 reads LNHDA; CDR2 reads SQIVND (reference sequence). The CDR3, as DNA: TGTGCCAGTAGTTACGGGGCACCACTCACAGATACGCAGTATTTT. The encoded protein is CASSYGAPLTDTQYF.

The genes are TRBV3-1 and TRBJ1-2; no reliable D call. The CDR3 length is 15 residues. Trimming removed 0 bases at V and 4 bases at J, with 12 bases between. Looked up from germline, CDR1 is LGHDT and CDR2 is YNNKEL (reference sequence). The DNA of the CDR3 is TGTGCCAGCAGCCAAGATCTGGATGGTTTCTATGGCTACACCTTC. Translated: CASSQDLDGFYGYTF.

This clonotype appeared a single time. This rearrangement joins TRBV9 to TRBJ2-4; maybe TRBD1 (5 bases). Germline V gene lookup returns CDR1 SGDLS and CDR2 YYNGEE. CDR3 length equals 17 residues. V lost 2 bases and J lost 1, with 16 bases in between. The CDR3 region has the DNA TGTGCCAGCAGCGTTGGGGTGGGGCGTTCGGCCAAAAACATTCAGTACTTC. This sequence encodes CASSVGVGRSAKNIQYF.

The chain uses TRBV4-2 and TRBJ2-3; maybe TRBD1 (6 bases). V gave up 1 base and J gave up 2 bases, with 7 bases separating them. CDR1 and CDR2 from the germline V gene are LGHNA and YNFKEQ. The CDR3 has 14 residues. DNA for the CDR3: TGTGCCAGCAGCCAAGGACAGGCCACAGATACGCAGTATTTT. This sequence encodes CASSQGQATDTQYF.

The J gene is TRBJ2-7, the V gene TRBV5-4; 14 bases fit TRBD2. V shed 4 bases and J 6 bases; nucleotides not matched to a gene: 6. The CDR3 length is 15 residues. The germline V gene has CDR1 SGHNT and CDR2 YYREEE (reference sequence). CDR3 nucleotide sequence: TGTGCCAGCAGCCTGACTAGCGGGAGGGCCGCCGAGCAGTACTTC. It yields the protein CASSLTSGRAAEQYF.

The chain couples TRBV6-4 to TRBJ1-2; D might be TRBD1 (6 bases). V lost 5 bases and J lost 2, with 12 bases in between. The CDR3 covers 14 residues. Germline V gene data show CDR1 as MRHNA and CDR2 as SNTAGT. The CDR3 protein is CASSPRQENYGYTF. The CDR3 coding sequence is TGTGCCAGCAGTCCTAGACAGGAAAACTATGGCTACACCTTC.

V is TRBV20-1 and J is TRBJ1-5; D unclear. V was cut by 3 bases and J by 3 bases, with 9 bases left in between. This CDR3 is built from 13 residues. The V gene's germline CDR1 is DFQATT and CDR2 SNEGSKA (reference sequence). The CDR3 sequence is CSASDRHNQPQHF. The CDR3 DNA follows: TGCAGTGCTAGCGATCGGCACAATCAGCCCCAGCATTTT.

V and J are TRBV9 and TRBJ2-2; 8 bases map to TRBD1. The V and J ends lost 3 bases and 4 bases, in that order; junction bases with no gene match: 8. This CDR3 contains 16 residues. CDR1 is SGDLS and CDR2 is YYNGEE in the germline V gene. The CDR3 DNA follows: TGTGCCAGCAGCGCCGGCCAGGGGGCGGCCACCGGGGAGCTGTTTTTT. It is translated as CASSAGQGAATGELFF.

The chain has TRBV5-1 and TRBJ2-7; D may be TRBD2 (5 bases). The CDR3 loop spans 14 amino acids. V was shortened by 3 bases and J by 2 bases, with 12 bases between the two germline ends. The germline V gene encodes CDR1 SGHRS and CDR2 YFSETQ. This chain's CDR3 is CASSSDSSTYEQYF. The CDR3 DNA follows: TGCGCCAGCAGCTCGGACTCCTCAACCTACGAGCAGTACTTC.

V is TRBV11-2 and J is TRBJ2-7; TRBD1 is a possible D gene (6 bases). V gave up 4 bases and J gave up 2 bases, with 12 bases separating them. CDR3 length: 14 residues. The germline V gene encodes CDR1 SGHAT and CDR2 FQNNGV. CDR3 protein: CASSSTGITYEQYF. In DNA form, the CDR3 reads TGTGCCAGCAGCTCCACAGGGATCACCTACGAGCAGTACTTC.

This chain links TRBV7-2 with TRBJ2-5; TRBD1 agrees at 11 bases. This CDR3 region has 15 residues. Looked up from germline, CDR1 is SGHTA and CDR2 is FQGNSA. V trimming: 5 bases; J trimming: 5 bases; junction bases outside the gene matches: 7. In DNA, the CDR3 is TGTGCCAGCAGCCAGGACAGGGGGCGCGGGGAGACCCAGTACTTC. As protein: CASSQDRGRGETQYF.